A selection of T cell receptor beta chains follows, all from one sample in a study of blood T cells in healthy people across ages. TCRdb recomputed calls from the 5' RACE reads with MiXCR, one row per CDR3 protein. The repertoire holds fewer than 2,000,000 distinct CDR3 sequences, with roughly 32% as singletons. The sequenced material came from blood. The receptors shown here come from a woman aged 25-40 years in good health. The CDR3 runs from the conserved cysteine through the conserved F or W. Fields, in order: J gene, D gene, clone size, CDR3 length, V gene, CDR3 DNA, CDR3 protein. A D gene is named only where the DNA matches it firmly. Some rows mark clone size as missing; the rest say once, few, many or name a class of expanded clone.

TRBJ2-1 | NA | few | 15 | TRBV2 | TGTGCCAGCAGTGGAATCCGGCTCTCACGAGGAGGGCAGTTCTTC | CASSGIRLSRGGQFF
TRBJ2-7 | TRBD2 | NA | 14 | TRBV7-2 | TGTGCCAGCAGCTCTAGCGGGAGCTACTACGAGCAGTACTTC | CASSSSGSYYEQYF
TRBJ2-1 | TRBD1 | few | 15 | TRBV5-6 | TGTGCCAGCAGCATTACCGGGACAGGGATTCATGAGCAGTTCTTC | CASSITGTGIHEQFF
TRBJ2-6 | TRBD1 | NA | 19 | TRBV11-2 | TGTGCCAGCAGCTTAGTTAGGAGACAGGGGGCGATTGGGGCCAACGTCCTGACTTTC | CASSLVRRQGAIGANVLTF
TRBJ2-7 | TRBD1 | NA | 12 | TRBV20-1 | TGCAGTGCCTTTCCAGGGGGCGGCGAGCAGTACTTC | CSAFPGGGEQYF
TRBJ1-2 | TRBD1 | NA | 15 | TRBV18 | TGTGCCAGCTCACCGGGAAGACAGGGTATTGGCGGCTACACCTTC | CASSPGRQGIGGYTF
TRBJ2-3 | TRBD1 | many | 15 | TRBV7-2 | TGTGCCAGCAGCTCGGACAGGGGGCAAACAGATACGCAGTATTTT | CASSSDRGQTDTQYF
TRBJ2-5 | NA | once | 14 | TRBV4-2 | TGTGCCGGCAGCAGGAGCGGCCCTCAGGAGACCCAGTACTTC | CAGSRSGPQETQYF
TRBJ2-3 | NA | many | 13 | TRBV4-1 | TGCGCCAGCAGCGGTGGGGGAGCAGATACGCAGTATTTT | CASSGGGADTQYF
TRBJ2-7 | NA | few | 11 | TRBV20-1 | TGCAGCGCGGGGTTTCCGGACGAGCAGTACTTC | CSAGFPDEQYF
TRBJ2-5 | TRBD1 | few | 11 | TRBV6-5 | TGTGCCAGCAGCACAGGGGCCTTACAGTACTTC | CASSTGALQYF
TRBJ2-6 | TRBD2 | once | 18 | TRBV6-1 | TGTGCCAGCAGGGAAACTAGCGGGGAAGGCTCTGGGGCCAACGTCCTGACTTTC | CASRETSGEGSGANVLTF
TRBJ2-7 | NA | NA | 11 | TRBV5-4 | TGTGCCAGCAGCATAGCAAACGAGCAGTACTTC | CASSIANEQYF
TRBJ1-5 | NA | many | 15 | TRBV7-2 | TGTGCCAGCAGCCCGACTAGGGGCGGCAATCAGCCCCAGCATTTT | CASSPTRGGNQPQHF
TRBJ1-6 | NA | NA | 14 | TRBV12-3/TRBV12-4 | TGTGCCAGCAGTCCAGACATGCAGTATTCACCCCTCCACTTT | CASSPDMQYSPLHF
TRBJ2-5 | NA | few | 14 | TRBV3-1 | TGTGCCAGCAGCCAACTAGGGTTTCAAGAGACCCAGTACTTC | CASSQLGFQETQYF
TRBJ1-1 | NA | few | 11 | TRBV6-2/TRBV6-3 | TGTGCCAGCAGTTACTCGAATACAGCTTTCTTT | CASSYSNTAFF
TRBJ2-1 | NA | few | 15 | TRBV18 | TGTGCCAGCTCGTCAGGCCCTAGCTATTACAATGAGCAGTTCTTC | CASSSGPSYYNEQFF
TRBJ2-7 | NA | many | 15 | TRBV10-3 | TGTGCCATCAGTAACATTGAAGGGCTGCGCGACGAGCAGTACTTC | CAISNIEGLRDEQYF
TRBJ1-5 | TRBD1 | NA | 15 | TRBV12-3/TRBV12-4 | TGTGCCAGCAGTTCGACAGGGGGTGGCAATCAGCCCCAGCATTTT | CASSSTGGGNQPQHF
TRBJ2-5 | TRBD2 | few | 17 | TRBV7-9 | TGTGCCAGCAGCGCCTCACTAGCGGGGGGCTTCCAAGAGACCCAGTACTTC | CASSASLAGGFQETQYF
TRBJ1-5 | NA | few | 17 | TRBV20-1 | TGCAGTGCTAGAGGATTGGAGGGCACTCTTCTTAATCAGCCCCAGCATTTT | CSARGLEGTLLNQPQHF
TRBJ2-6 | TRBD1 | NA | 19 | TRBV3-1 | TGTGCCAGCAGCCAGAATTACGGGACAGGGCTTGCTGGGGCCAACGTCCTGACTTTC | CASSQNYGTGLAGANVLTF